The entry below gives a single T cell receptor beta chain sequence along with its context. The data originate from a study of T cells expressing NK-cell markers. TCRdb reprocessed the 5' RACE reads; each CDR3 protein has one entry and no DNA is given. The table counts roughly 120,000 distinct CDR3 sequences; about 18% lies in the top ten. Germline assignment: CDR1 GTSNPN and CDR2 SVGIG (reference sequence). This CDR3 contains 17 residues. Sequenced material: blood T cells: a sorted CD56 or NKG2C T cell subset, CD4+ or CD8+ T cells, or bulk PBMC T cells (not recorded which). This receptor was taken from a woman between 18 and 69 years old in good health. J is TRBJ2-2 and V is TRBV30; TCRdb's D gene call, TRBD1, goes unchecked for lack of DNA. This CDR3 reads CAWSVQGGEGGTGELFF. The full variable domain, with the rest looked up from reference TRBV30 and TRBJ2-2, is SQTIHQWPATLVQPVGSPLSLECTVEGTSNPNLYWYRQAAGRGLQLLFYSVGIGQISSEVPQNLSASRPQDRQFILSSKKLLLSDSGFYLCAWSVQGGEGGTGELFFGEGSRLTVL.